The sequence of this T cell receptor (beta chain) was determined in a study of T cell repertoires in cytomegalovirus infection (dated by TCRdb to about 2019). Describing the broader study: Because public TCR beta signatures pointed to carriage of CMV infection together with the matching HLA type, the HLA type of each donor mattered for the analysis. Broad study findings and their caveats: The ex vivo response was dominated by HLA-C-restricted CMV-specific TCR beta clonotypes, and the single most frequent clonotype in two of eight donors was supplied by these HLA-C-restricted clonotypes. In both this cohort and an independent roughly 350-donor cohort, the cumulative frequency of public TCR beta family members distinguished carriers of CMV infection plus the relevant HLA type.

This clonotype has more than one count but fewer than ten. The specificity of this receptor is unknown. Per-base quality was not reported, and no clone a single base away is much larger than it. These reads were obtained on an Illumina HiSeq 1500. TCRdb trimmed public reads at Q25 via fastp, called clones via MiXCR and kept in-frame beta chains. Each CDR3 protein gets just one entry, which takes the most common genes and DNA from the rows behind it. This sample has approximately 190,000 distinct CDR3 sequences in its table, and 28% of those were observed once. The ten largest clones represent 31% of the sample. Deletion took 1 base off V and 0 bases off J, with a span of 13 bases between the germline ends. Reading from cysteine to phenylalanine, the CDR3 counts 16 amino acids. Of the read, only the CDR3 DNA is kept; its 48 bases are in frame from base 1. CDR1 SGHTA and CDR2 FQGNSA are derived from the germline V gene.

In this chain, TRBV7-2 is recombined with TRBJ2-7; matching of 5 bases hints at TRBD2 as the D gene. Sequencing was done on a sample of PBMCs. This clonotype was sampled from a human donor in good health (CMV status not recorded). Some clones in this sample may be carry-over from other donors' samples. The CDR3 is CASSLDPLDFSYEQYF. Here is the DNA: TGTGCCAGCAGCTTAGATCCACTAGACTTCTCCTACGAGCAGTACTTC.